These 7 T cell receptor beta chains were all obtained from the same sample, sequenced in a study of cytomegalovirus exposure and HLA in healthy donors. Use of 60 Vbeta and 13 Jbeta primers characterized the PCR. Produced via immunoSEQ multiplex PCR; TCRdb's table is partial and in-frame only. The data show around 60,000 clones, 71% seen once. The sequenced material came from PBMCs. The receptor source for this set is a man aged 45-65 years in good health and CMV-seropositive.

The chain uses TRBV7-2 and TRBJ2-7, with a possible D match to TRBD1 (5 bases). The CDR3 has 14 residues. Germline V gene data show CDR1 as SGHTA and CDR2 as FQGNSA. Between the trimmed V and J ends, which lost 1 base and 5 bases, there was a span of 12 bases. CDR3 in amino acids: CASSLGGRLDEQYF. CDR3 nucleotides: TGTGCCAGCAGCTTAGGGGGCCGTTTGGACGAGCAGTACTTC.

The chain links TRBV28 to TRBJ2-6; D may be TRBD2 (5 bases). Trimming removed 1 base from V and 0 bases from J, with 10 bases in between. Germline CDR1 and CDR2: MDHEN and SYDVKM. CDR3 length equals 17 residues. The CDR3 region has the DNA TGTGCCAGCAGTTTATTGGGGAGTTACTCTGGGGCCAACGTCCTGACTTTC. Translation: CASSLLGSYSGANVLTF.

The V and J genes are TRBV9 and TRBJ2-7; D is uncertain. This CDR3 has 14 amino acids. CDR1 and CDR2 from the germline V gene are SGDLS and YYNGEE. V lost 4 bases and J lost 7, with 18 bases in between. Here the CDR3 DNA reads TGTGCCAGCAGCCCTCGGTTCTCGGGTTGGGAGCAGTACTTC. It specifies CASSPRFSGWEQYF.

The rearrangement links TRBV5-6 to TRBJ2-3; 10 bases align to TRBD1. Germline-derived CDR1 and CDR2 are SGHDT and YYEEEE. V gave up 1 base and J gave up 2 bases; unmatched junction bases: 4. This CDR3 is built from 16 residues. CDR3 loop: CASSLLGTGDTDTQYF. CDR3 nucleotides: TGTGCCAGCAGCTTGTTGGGGACAGGGGACACAGATACGCAGTATTTT.

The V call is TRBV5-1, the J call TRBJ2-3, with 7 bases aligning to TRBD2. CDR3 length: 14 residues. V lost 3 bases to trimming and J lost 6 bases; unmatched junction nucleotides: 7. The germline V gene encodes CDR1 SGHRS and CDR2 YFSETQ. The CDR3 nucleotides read TGCGCCAGCAGCTCAGGGACTATGGGGGATACGCAGTATTTT. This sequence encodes CASSSGTMGDTQYF.

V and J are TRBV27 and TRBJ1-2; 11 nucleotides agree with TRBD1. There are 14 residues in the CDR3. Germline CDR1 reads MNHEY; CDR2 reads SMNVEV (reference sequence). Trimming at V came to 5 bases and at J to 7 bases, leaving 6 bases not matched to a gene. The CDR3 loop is CASSLSGTGGGYTF. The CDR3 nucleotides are TGTGCCAGCAGTCTCTCCGGGACAGGGGGTGGCTACACCTTC.

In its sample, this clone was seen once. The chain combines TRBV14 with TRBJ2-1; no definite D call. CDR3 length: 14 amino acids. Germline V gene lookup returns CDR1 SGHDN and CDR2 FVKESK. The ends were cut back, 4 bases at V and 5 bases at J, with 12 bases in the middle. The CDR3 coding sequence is TGTGCCAGCAGCCGCCAGGTGATCAACAATGAGCAGTTCTTC. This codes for CASSRQVINNEQFF.